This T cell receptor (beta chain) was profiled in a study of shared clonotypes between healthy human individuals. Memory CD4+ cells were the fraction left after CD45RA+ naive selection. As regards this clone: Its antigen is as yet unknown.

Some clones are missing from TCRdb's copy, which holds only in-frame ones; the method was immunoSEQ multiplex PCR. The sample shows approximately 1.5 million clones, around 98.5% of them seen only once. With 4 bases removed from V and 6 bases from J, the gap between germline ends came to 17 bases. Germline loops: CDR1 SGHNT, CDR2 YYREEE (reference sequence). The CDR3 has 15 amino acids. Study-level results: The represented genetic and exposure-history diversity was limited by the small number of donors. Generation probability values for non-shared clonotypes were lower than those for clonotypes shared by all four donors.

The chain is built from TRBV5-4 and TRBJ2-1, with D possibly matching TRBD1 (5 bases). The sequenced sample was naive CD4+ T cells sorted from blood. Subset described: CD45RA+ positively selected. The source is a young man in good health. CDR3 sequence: CASSQQARLVNEQFF. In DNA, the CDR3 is TGTGCCAGCAGCCAACAGGCAAGGTTGGTCAATGAGCAGTTCTTC.